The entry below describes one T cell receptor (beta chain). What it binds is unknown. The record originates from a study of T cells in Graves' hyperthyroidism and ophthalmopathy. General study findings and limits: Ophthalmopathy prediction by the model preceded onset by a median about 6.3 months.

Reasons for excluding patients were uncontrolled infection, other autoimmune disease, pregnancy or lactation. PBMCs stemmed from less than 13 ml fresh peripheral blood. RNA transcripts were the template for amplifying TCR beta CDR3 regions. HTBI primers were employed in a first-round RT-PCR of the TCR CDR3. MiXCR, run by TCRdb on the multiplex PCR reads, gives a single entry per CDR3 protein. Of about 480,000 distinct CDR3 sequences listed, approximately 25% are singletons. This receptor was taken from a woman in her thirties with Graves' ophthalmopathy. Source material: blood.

In DNA form, the CDR3 reads TGTGCCACCAGCAGCTACAGGGGCAGGTTGCGATATGAGCAGTACTTC. This encodes CATSSYRGRLRYEQYF. The chain employs TRBV15 and TRBJ2-7; 7 bases line up with TRBD1. The CDR3 runs to 16 residues. Germline values: CDR1 LNHNV, CDR2 YYDKDF (reference sequence). V gave up 3 bases and J gave up 7 bases; unmatched junction bases: 15. Combining the CDR3 with reference TRBV15 and TRBJ2-7 gives the whole variable domain DAMVIQNPRYQVTQFGKPVTLSCSQTLNHNVMYWYQQKSSQAPKLLFHYYDKDFNNEADTPDNFQSRRPNTSFCFLDIRSPGLGDTAMYLCATSSYRGRLRYEQYFGPGTRLTVT.